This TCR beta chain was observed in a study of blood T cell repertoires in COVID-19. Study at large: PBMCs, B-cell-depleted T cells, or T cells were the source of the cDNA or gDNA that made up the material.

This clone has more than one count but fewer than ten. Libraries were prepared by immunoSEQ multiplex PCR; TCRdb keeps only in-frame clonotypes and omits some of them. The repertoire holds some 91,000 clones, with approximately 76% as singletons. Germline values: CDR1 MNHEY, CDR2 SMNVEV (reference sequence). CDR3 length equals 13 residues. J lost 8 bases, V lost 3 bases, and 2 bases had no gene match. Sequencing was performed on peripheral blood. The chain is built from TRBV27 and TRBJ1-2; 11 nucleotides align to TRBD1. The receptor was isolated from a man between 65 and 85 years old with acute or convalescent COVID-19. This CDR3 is CASSFGQGAGYTF. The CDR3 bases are TGTGCCAGCAGTTTTGGACAGGGGGCCGGCTACACCTTC.